Listed here are 2 T cell receptor beta chains from one sample, sequenced in a study of blood T cells in healthy people across ages. Together with a sample-barcoded 5' primer, a J-beta primer mix was included in a second PCR lasting roughly 6 to 12 cycles. TCRdb redid the calling of the 5' RACE reads with MiXCR, one entry per CDR3 protein. The sample includes about 1 million distinct CDR3 sequences, less than 25% of them seen just once. The same sample was also used in a study of T cells of mothers and their children.

The specimen sequenced was blood. The receptors here all came from a girl aged 2-10 years in good health.

The V call is TRBV7-2, the J call TRBJ2-3, with D uncertain. Trimming pared 1 base from V and 1 base from J, leaving 12 bases between. This CDR3 spans 16 amino acids. In germline, CDR1 is SGHTA, CDR2 FQGNSA. CDR3 DNA: TGTGCCAGCAGCTTAGGGTTCACCCGGGGCACAGATACGCAGTATTTT. Its translation: CASSLGFTRGTDTQYF.

The genes are TRBV28 and TRBJ2-5; 7 positions match TRBD1. The CDR3 runs to 18 residues. V lost 5 bases and J lost 5; bases outside the gene matches: 20. Germline assignment: CDR1 MDHEN and CDR2 SYDVKM. CDR3 in DNA: TGTGCCAGCAGTCCCATACAGGGGTCAGCCGTTTTAGGGGAGACCCAGTACTTC. Protein sequence: CASSPIQGSAVLGETQYF.